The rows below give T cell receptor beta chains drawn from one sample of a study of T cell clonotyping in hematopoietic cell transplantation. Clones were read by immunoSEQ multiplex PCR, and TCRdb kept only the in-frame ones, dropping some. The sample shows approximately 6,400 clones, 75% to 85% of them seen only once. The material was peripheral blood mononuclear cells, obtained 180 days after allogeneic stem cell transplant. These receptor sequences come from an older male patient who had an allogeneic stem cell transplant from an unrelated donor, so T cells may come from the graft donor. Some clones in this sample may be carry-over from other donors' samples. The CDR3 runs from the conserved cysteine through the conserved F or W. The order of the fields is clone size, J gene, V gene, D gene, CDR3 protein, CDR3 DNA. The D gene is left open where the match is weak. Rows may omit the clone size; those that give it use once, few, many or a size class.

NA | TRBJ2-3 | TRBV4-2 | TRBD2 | CASSQAGGRLTDTQYF | TGTGCCAGCAGCCAAGCCGGCGGGAGGCTCACAGATACGCAGTATTTT
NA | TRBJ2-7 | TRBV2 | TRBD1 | CASSEGRQGYEQYF | TGTGCCAGCAGTGAAGGGAGACAGGGATACGAGCAGTACTTC
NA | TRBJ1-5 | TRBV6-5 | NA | CASSYRENQPQHF | TGTGCCAGCAGTTACAGGGAGAATCAGCCCCAGCATTTT
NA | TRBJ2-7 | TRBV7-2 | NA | CASSFGGAGYEQYF | TGTGCCAGCAGCTTTGGGGGTGCGGGATACGAGCAGTACTTC
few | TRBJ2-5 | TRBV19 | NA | CASSIGPASDKTQYF | TGTGCCAGTAGTATAGGTCCGGCTAGCGATAAGACCCAGTACTTC
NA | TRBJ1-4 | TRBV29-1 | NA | CSVADGATNEKLFF | TGCAGCGTGGCGGACGGTGCAACTAATGAAAAACTGTTTTTT
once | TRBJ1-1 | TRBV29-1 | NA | CSVGGQGPRTEAFF | TGCAGCGTTGGAGGCCAGGGGCCGAGAACTGAAGCTTTCTTT
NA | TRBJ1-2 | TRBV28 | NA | CASSLSADYYGYTF | TGTGCCAGCAGTTTATCAGCAGACTACTATGGCTACACCTTC
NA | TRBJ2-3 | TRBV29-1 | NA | CSVLTGEGPDTQYF | TGCAGCGTTCTGACAGGGGAGGGGCCAGATACGCAGTATTTT
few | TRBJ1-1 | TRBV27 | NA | CASSSAVEAFF | TGTGCCAGCAGTTCCGCAGTTGAAGCTTTCTTT
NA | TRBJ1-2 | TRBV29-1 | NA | CSVAQTELYGYTF | TGCAGCGTCGCCCAGACTGAACTCTATGGCTACACCTTC
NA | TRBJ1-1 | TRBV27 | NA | CASSLNRAGSDTEAFF | TGTGCCAGCAGTTTGAACAGGGCAGGTTCGGACACTGAAGCTTTCTTT
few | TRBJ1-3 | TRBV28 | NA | CASSFAFGRTNTIYF | TGTGCCAGCAGTTTCGCCTTTGGAAGGACCAACACCATATATTTT
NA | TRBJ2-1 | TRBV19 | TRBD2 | CASSMGLADHNEQFF | TGTGCCAGTAGTATGGGACTAGCAGACCACAATGAGCAGTTCTTC
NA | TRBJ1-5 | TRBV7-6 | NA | CASSLGTGEGSQPQHF | TGTGCCAGCAGCTTAGGGACGGGCGAGGGGAGTCAGCCCCAGCATTTT
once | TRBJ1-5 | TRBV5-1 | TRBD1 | CASSPGTGRDQPQHF | TGCGCCAGCAGTCCTGGGACAGGGAGGGATCAGCCCCAGCATTTT
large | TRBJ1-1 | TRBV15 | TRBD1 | CATRQGDTEAFF | TGTGCCACCCGACAGGGGGACACTGAAGCTTTCTTT
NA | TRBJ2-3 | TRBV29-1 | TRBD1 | CSVKGTGGEDTQYF | TGCAGCGTGAAAGGGACAGGGGGCGAAGATACGCAGTATTTT
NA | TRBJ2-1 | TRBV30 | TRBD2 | CAWSVGSGTSLEQFF | TGTGCCTGGAGTGTAGGTAGCGGGACTAGCCTTGAGCAGTTCTTC
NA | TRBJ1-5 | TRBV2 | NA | CATKGVGNQPQHF | TGTGCGACCAAAGGGGTCGGCAATCAGCCCCAGCATTTT
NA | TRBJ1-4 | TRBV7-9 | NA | CASSPGRSQELFF | TGTGCCAGCAGCCCGGGGAGATCTCAGGAACTGTTTTTT
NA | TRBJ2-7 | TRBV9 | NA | CASSVSTGEYEQYF | TGTGCCAGCAGCGTTTCGACAGGAGAATACGAGCAGTACTTC
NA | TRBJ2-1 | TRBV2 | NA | CASSEQPNLSNEQFF | TGTGCCAGCAGTGAACAACCCAATCTTTCCAATGAGCAGTTCTTC
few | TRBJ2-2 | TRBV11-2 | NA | CASSLDFGELFF | TGTGCCAGCAGCTTAGATTTCGGGGAGCTGTTTTTT
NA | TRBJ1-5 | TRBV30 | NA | CAWSVGQGWDQPQHF | TGTGCCTGGAGTGTAGGGCAGGGATGGGATCAGCCCCAGCATTTT
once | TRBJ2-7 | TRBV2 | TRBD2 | CASSPRLAGGREQYF | TGTGCCAGCAGCCCAAGACTAGCGGGGGGGAGGGAGCAGTACTTC
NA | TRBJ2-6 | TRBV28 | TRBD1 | CATIIQGAGSGANVLTF | TGTGCCACAATCATCCAGGGGGCTGGGTCTGGGGCCAACGTCCTGACTTTC
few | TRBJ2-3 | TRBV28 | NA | CASSPMDSISTDTQYF | TGTGCCAGCAGTCCAATGGACAGTATAAGCACAGATACGCAGTATTTT
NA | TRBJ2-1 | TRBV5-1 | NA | CASRLGSYSYNEQFF | TGCGCCAGCCGCCTCGGGAGTTATTCCTACAATGAGCAGTTCTTC
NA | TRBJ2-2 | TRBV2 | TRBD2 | CASILPKAGSDTGELFF | TGTGCCAGCATCCTCCCGAAAGCGGGATCAGACACCGGGGAGCTGTTTTTT
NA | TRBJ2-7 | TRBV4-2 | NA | CASSQESQSSYEQYF | TGTGCCAGCAGCCAAGAGAGCCAGAGCTCCTACGAGCAGTACTTC
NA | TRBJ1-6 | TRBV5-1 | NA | CASSLNGGRSDSPLHF | TGCGCCAGCAGCTTGAATGGAGGCAGGTCGGATTCACCCCTCCACTTT
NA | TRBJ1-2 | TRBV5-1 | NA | CASSPGLAGAGYGYTF | TGCGCCAGCAGCCCCGGTTTAGCAGGCGCGGGATATGGCTACACCTTC
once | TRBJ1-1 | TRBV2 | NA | CASSATGGLTEAFF | TGTGCCAGCAGTGCCACTGGCGGACTCACTGAAGCTTTCTTT